Sequencing of this T cell receptor (beta chain) was carried out in a study of blood T cell repertoires in COVID-19. For the study at large: Acute and convalescent COVID-19 samples came from the United States, Italy and Spain. From T cells, B-cell-depleted T cells, or PBMCs came the material, which was cDNA or gDNA.

V lost 5 bases, J lost 0 bases, and 4 bases stayed unmatched. This CDR3 is built from 14 residues. Germline assignment: CDR1 MNHEY and CDR2 SMNVEV (reference sequence). Measured with immunoSEQ multiplex PCR; TCRdb has only the in-frame clones, and not every one. The sample holds roughly 200,000 clones, approximately 88% seen once. The count of this clone is one. The sequencing sample was made of peripheral blood. This TCR came from a middle-aged woman with COVID-19, enrolled during active disease. The chain couples TRBV27 to TRBJ2-7; 7 bases are shared with TRBD2. In DNA, the CDR3 is TGTGCCAGCAGTCCAGCGGGGTCCTCCTACGAGCAGTACTTC. This gives the protein CASSPAGSSYEQYF.